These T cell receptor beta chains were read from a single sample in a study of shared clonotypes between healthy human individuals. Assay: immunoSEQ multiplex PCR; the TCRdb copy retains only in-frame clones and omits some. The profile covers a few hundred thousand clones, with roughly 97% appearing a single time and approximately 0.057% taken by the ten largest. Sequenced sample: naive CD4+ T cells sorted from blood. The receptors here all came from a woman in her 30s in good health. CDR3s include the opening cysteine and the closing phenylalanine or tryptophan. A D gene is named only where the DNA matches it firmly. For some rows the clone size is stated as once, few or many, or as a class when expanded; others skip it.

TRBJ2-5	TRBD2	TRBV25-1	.	CASSTPREGIQETQYF	TGTGCCAGCAGTACCCCAAGGGAGGGAATCCAAGAGACCCAGTACTTC
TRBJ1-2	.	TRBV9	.	CASSGFTGHRYGYTF	TGTGCCAGCAGCGGATTCACAGGGCATCGGTATGGCTACACCTTC
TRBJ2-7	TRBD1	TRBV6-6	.	CASSYRQGEQYF	TGTGCCAGCAGTTACAGACAGGGCGAGCAGTACTTC
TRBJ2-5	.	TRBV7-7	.	CASSSASTGETQYF	TGTGCCAGCAGCTCAGCTTCTACCGGAGAGACCCAGTACTTC
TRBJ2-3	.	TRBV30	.	CAWSCAISSTDTQYF	TGTGCCTGGAGTTGTGCGATTAGTAGCACAGATACGCAGTATTTT
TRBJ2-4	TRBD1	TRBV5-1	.	CASSFDRGNIQYF	TGCGCCAGCAGCTTTGACAGGGGAAACATTCAGTACTTC
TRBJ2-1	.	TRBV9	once	CASSVGSSGYNEQFF	TGTGCCAGCAGCGTAGGGTCTAGTGGGTACAATGAGCAGTTCTTC
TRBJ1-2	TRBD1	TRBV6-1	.	CASSEAQGDRWGTF	TGTGCCAGCAGTGAAGCGCAGGGGGATCGTTGGGGCACCTTC
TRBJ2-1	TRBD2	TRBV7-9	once	CASSLAGTSGRGDEQFF	TGTGCCAGCAGCTTAGCGGGGACTAGCGGGAGGGGAGATGAGCAGTTCTTC
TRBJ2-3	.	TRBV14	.	CASSQVFGVGTDTQYF	TGTGCCAGCAGCCAAGTATTCGGAGTGGGTACAGATACGCAGTATTTT
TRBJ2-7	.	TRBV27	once	CASKPLANDEQYF	TGTGCCAGTAAACCCCTAGCCAACGACGAGCAGTACTTC
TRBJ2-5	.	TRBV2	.	CASATSEWVETQYF	TGTGCCAGCGCCACTAGTGAGTGGGTAGAGACCCAGTACTTC
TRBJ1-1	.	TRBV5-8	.	CASSLVTLGTEAFF	TGTGCCAGCAGCTTGGTTACCTTGGGCACTGAAGCTTTCTTT
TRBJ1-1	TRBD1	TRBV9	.	CASSDGTGGLYTEAFF	TGTGCCAGCAGCGACGGGACAGGGGGCTTGTACACTGAAGCTTTCTTT
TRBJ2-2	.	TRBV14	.	CASSQINTGELFF	TGTGCCAGCAGCCAAATAAACACCGGGGAGCTGTTTTTT
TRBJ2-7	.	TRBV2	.	CAIKSGDISYEQYF	TGTGCCATCAAATCGGGGGACATCTCCTACGAGCAGTACTTC
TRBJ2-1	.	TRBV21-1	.	CASSKVTSGRRGEQFF	TGTGCCAGCAGCAAAGTGACTAGCGGGAGAAGGGGTGAGCAGTTCTTC
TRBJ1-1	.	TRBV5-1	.	CASSLVRGGDTEAFF	TGCGCCAGCAGCTTGGTAAGAGGGGGTGACACTGAAGCTTTCTTT
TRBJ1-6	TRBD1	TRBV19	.	CASTPTGSSPLHF	TGTGCCAGTACCCCGACAGGGTCTTCACCCCTCCACTTT
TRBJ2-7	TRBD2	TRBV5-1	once	CASSLWAGAQGEQYF	TGCGCCAGCAGCTTGTGGGCGGGAGCTCAAGGCGAGCAGTACTTC
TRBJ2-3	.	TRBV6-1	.	CASSEYWGTDTQYF	TGTGCCAGCAGTGAATACTGGGGCACAGATACGCAGTATTTT
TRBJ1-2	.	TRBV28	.	CASSDRIYGYTF	TGTGCCAGCAGCGACCGAATCTATGGCTACACCTTC
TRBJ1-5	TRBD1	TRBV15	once	CATSRDRANQPQHF	TGTGCCACCAGCAGGGACAGGGCCAATCAGCCCCAGCATTTT
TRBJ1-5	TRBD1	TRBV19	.	CASSIEGQGMRNQPQHF	TGTGCCAGTAGTATAGAGGGACAGGGGATGCGCAATCAGCCCCAGCATTTT
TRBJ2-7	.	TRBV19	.	CASSRDRVGGEQYF	TGTGCCAGTAGCAGGGATCGGGTGGGTGGCGAGCAGTACTTC
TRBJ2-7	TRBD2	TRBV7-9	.	CASSLSGGYSYEQYF	TGTGCCAGCAGCCTAAGCGGGGGGTACTCCTACGAGCAGTACTTC
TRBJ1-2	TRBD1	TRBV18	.	CASSLDDRAGYTF	TGTGCCAGCTCACTAGACGACAGGGCTGGCTACACCTTC
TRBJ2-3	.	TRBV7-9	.	CASSPGVSTQYF	TGTGCCAGCAGCCCCGGAGTATCTACGCAGTATTTT
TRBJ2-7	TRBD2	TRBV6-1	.	CASTQRGYEQYF	TGTGCCAGCACCCAGCGGGGTTACGAGCAGTACTTC
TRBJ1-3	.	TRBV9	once	CASSVGGAPGNTIYF	TGTGCCAGCAGCGTAGGCGGGGCCCCTGGAAACACCATATATTTT
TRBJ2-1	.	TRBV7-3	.	CASSLSYNEQFF	TGTGCCAGCAGCTTAAGCTACAATGAGCAGTTCTTC
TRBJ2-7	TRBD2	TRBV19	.	CASSTYAGTSGSESYEQYF	TGTGCCAGTAGTACTTACGCCGGGACTAGCGGGTCCGAATCCTACGAGCAGTACTTC
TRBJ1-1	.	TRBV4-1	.	CASSPAGMNTEAFF	TGCGCCAGCAGTCCCGCAGGTATGAACACTGAAGCTTTCTTT
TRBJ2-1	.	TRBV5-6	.	CASSANTILQFF	TGTGCCAGCAGCGCTAACACGATCCTTCAGTTCTTC
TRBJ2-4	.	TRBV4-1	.	CASSQGRGGSIAKNIQYF	TGCGCCAGCAGCCAAGGGCGAGGCGGCAGTATAGCCAAAAACATTCAGTACTTC
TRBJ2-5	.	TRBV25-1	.	CASSEWVGETQYF	TGTGCCAGCAGTGAATGGGTCGGAGAGACCCAGTACTTC
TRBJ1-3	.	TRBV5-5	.	CASSSKMEGTGNTIYF	TGTGCCAGCAGCTCAAAAATGGAGGGGACTGGAAACACCATATATTTT
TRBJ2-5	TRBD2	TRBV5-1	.	CASSLLAGVQRETQYF	TGCGCCAGCAGCCTACTAGCGGGAGTGCAGCGGGAGACCCAGTACTTC
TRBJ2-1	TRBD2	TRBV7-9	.	CASSLLMTSGRAIEQFF	TGTGCCAGCAGCTTGCTGATGACTAGCGGGAGGGCCATTGAGCAGTTCTTC
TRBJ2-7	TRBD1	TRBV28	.	CASSPRDRDSYEQYF	TGTGCCAGCAGTCCGCGGGACAGGGACTCCTACGAGCAGTACTTC
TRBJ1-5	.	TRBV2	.	CASSDQGRLNQPQHF	TGTGCCAGCAGTGATCAAGGACGGCTCAATCAGCCCCAGCATTTT
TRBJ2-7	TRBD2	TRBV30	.	CAWGGREQYF	TGTGCCTGGGGGGGGAGGGAACAGTACTTC
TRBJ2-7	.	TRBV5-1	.	CASSLTSGSPMSYEQYF	TGCGCCAGCAGCTTGACAAGCGGGTCCCCCATGTCCTACGAGCAGTACTTC
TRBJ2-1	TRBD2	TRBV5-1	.	CASSLTSGSNEQFF	TGCGCCAGCAGCTTGACTAGCGGGTCCAATGAGCAGTTCTTC
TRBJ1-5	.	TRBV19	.	CASNEPTGPQPQHF	TGTGCCAGTAACGAACCGACAGGACCCCAGCCCCAGCATTTT
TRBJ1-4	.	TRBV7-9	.	CASSPVGRRNEKLFF	TGTGCCAGCAGCCCGGTTGGGCGCCGGAATGAAAAACTGTTTTTT
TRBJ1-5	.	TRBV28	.	CASSKQLGGQPQHF	TGTGCCAGCAGTAAACAGCTGGGAGGTCAGCCCCAGCATTTT
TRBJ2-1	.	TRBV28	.	CASSSLKGSYNEQFF	TGTGCCAGCAGTTCCCTAAAGGGCTCCTACAATGAGCAGTTCTTC
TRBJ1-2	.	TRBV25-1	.	CASSLVGDYGYTF	TGTGCCAGCAGTTTGGTCGGAGACTATGGCTACACCTTC
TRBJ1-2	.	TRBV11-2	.	CASSPRTAYGYTF	TGTGCCAGCAGCCCCCGGACGGCATATGGCTACACCTTC
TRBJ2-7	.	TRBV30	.	CAWSGFYEQYF	TGTGCCTGGAGTGGATTCTACGAGCAGTACTTC
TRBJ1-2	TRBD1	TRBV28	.	CASSLDRLNPNYGYTF	TGTGCCAGCAGTTTGGACAGGCTGAACCCTAACTATGGCTACACCTTC
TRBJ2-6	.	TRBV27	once	CASSPISGANVLTF	TGTGCCAGCAGTCCGATCTCTGGGGCCAACGTCCTGACTTTC
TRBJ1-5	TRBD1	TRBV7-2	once	CASSRTGTGGGQPQHF	TGTGCCAGCAGCCGGACCGGGACAGGGGGAGGTCAGCCCCAGCATTTT